The TCR beta chain described here comes from a study of cytomegalovirus exposure and HLA in healthy donors (dated by TCRdb to the late 2010s). With regard to the full study: An earlier analysis of several hundred of the donors reported approximately 280 Gb of sequence data and about 120 million unique TCR beta sequences obtained from 180 million or so T cells. Approximately 300 gigabases of sequencing data and approximately 91 million unique TCR sequences made up an early release that covered under 750 HLA-typed donors. Of the roughly 400 genotyped donors, 75% to 85% were placed in the genetic ancestry cluster associated with self-reported Caucasian donors. The study aimed to test whether signatures of past pathogen exposure could be identified by cataloging public T cell receptors. The T cell repertoires of around 730 subjects were profiled by immunosequencing and related to cytomegalovirus serostatus. Along with the roughly 670-subject first cohort, a separate validation cohort of around 110 different subjects was used. To predict cytomegalovirus infection status, the study combined high-throughput TCR immunosequencing, statistical association of individual TCRs with disease status, and machine learning. To study patterns of TCR occurrence, a later analysis re-analyzed previously published TCR beta repertoires from around 670 donors and added high-resolution HLA genotyping. The later analysis used no new phenotypic data to find candidate immune exposures, relying instead on TCR beta sequences and their occurrence across donors. In an earlier analysis of 587 of the donors, high-throughput TCR beta sequencing was used to judge whether each TCR beta V gene segment behaved as functional or pseudogenic. Donor age, sex, ethnicity and CMV serostatus were compiled together with the repertoire data. A later genetic analysis used genome-wide SNP genotypes for about 55% of the 666 donors, treating that subset as a discovery cohort. Every repertoire in the discovery cohort had been generated on one and the same sequencing platform. HLA typing covered class I and class II loci at four-digit resolution. The number of donors typed differed by locus, with about 629-630 for A, B, C, DRB1 and DQB1, about 500 for DQA1, 600 to 610 for DPA1, and some 470 for DPB1. Because of strong linkage in the cohort, roughly five DR-DQ haplotypes were treated as single units for association and clustering. Among several hundred genotyped donors of the cohort, an average of about 240,000 unique TCR beta nucleotide sequences was sequenced per donor, of which roughly 17% were non-productive.

Details on this clone: Its antigen remains undetermined. Base qualities are not recorded, but no much larger clone differs from it by a single base.

To prepare the library, the immunoSEQ multiplex PCR assay was applied. The multiplex PCR relied on a mix of 60 forward primers for TCR Vbeta segments and 13 reverse primers for TCR Jbeta segments. Amplification of the CDR3 region of rearranged TCR beta genes was performed with a multiplex PCR assay on genomic DNA. On the Illumina HiSeq System, the amplified TCR beta libraries were sequenced as 87-base-pair reads. Turning to the authors' computational methods: A later analysis tallied 75 million to 85 million unique TCR beta chains across the roughly 610 repertoires, and about 12 million of those chains were shared by two or more donors. To remove PCR and sequencing errors, raw reads were error-corrected and collapsed into unique sequences using a nearest-neighbor algorithm that merged closely related sequences. V, D and J gene segments were assigned by aligning CDR3 sequences to IMGT reference sequences. For a sequence to be retained, a match of at least six nucleotides to both a V gene segment and a J gene segment was required. A rearrangement was called productive if the CDR3 had no stop codons and remained in frame with V and J, and every other rearrangement was called non-productive. Following IMGT convention, CDR3 was defined as the stretch from the second conserved V-encoded cysteine up to the conserved J-encoded phenylalanine. Sequences without an unambiguous match to a single V gene segment were excluded from the earlier analysis of a few hundred of the donors. An earlier analysis of 587 of the donors classified V segments as functional when productive rearrangements were above 56.7% and as segregating when the standard deviation between donors was above 5%. A statistical classification framework was built for diagnosing cytomegalovirus status from the catalog of TCR beta chain sequences. V and J gene assignment, in a later analysis, came from comparing TCR nucleotide sequences with IMGT/GENE-DB human TR gene sequences. In a later analysis, CDR3 sequences and most-parsimonious VDJ recombination scenarios were assigned using the TCRdist pipeline. In a later analysis, each TCR beta chain was defined by its CDR3 amino acid sequence together with its V-gene family, and reads lacking a unique V-gene family were excluded. As a way to deal with suspected cross-contamination and a sequencing artifact, a later analysis dropped under 600 nucleotide sequences that were highly shared and had low generation probability. A later analysis calculated a clonal expansion index for each public chain from normalized within-repertoire ranks of inferred template counts. In a later analysis, generation probabilities were computed with a VDJ recombination model fitted to out-of-frame rearrangements, and the resulting probabilities were checked against IGoR. In a later analysis, hypergeometric tests were used to score TCR-TCR, TCR-HLA and TCR-CMV co-occurrence, with a repertoire-size bias correction applied to TCR pairs. A later analysis estimated false discovery rates by permuting HLA or CMV assignments 20 times. In a later analysis, co-occurring TCRs were grouped using DBSCAN, with TCRdist sequence similarity added in when clustering inside HLA-allele-positive subsets. Co-occurrence clustering excluded repertoires with fewer than 30,000 or more than 120,000 public chains, plus five with anomalous nucleotide sharing. TCRdb took over this immuneACCESS table, retaining in-frame rearrangements with V and J assigned. Such tables are incomplete; in checked studies, under half of the missing clones stem from an unresolved V gene, and the remainder is unexplained. That table furnishes V, J and clone size, whereas the DNA furnished D and trimming. Within this sample are approximately 95,000 clones, with around 80% of them counted one time only. The ten largest make up approximately 11% of the sample.

Taken from cysteine to phenylalanine, the CDR3 has 17 residues. The kept DNA is CDR3 alone, 51 bases in frame from the first base. Cut back by 0 bases and 4 bases, the V and J ends lie 20 bases apart. CDR1 and CDR2 are read off the germline V gene as SGHRS and YFSETQ. The cohort was made up of several hundred healthy bone marrow donors. At the time of sampling, every cohort member was nominally healthy, though immune exposures that went unrecorded were likely present. The donor was CMV seropositive and was included in the group of 250 to 300 seropositive cohort members. A peripheral blood sample was collected from each donor, and TCR beta sequencing was performed on peripheral blood mononuclear cells. Genomic DNA extraction from the blood cell samples was performed with the Qiagen DNeasy Blood Extraction Kit. The study at large found these results: For the cohort, immune exposure information was limited to CMV serostatus. Specific HLA alleles were associated with over 15,000 TCR beta sequences at a false discovery rate of 0.05 in a later analysis. A further reported finding was that TCR beta sequences accurately predicted the HLA-A and HLA-B alleles for most subjects in the first cohort. Compared with the 666-donor mean, donors in an Asian-associated ancestry cluster had fewer N-insertions in productive TCRs, according to a later genetic analysis. Correlated functional status among segregating V segments might be attributable to linkage disequilibrium, but an unknown experimental factor could not be ruled out. Because counts were too low, some 17 rarely observed V segments, including chromosome 9 orphons, were left out of the earlier analysis of a few hundred of the donors. A few of the identified cytomegalovirus-associated TCR beta chains were confirmed in vitro to be specific for cytomegalovirus antigens. While some public TCRs were present in many individuals, most TCR sequences turned up only very rarely across donors. In a later genetic analysis, a missense DCLRE1C variant was associated with V-gene and J-gene trimming of TCR beta chains, and the association was replicated in an independent cohort. In a later analysis, TCR association rates were found to vary across HLA loci, with the most associated TCRs seen for DRB1 alleles and the fewest for HLA-C alleles. It was suggested by the authors that the approach could potentially be generalized to other disease states and immunological phenotypes. According to a later analysis, most CMV-associated TCR beta chains appeared to be HLA-restricted, and the HLA associations seemed to be driven largely by CMV exposure. Sequencing depth was assumed to be roughly uniform across donors in the presence/absence analyses, though that assumption may not hold. Some IMGT-functional V segments, including TRBV6-2 and TRBV6-3, could not be distinguished by the 87-base-pair reads and were therefore excluded. Several of the top co-occurrence clusters appeared to be linked to parvovirus B19, influenza, CMV and Epstein-Barr virus, according to a later analysis. In an earlier analysis of 587 of the donors, most TCR beta V segments appeared in productive rearrangements about 90% or about 30% of the time, broadly matching IMGT annotations. Strong co-occurrence of HLA alleles, especially DR and DQ, made assigning TCR associations to individual alleles difficult. The sequencing pipeline was judged likely to have produced a cluster of highly shared sequence variants as a technical artifact. In the study, around 150 TCR beta chains were listed as associated with cytomegalovirus. In a later analysis, HLA-associated TCR beta chains were found to be more clonally expanded and to have lower generation probabilities than equally common non-associated chains. HLA typing was unavailable for some donors at each locus, so association tests used only the typed subset. In both the original and validation cohorts, the classifier was reported to diagnose cytomegalovirus status with high specificity and sensitivity. The cohort was sequenced for TCR beta chains only, and without alpha or paired-chain data the features that could be detected were limited.

The receptor's source is a man in his late teens or twenties in good health and CMV-seropositive. The sequenced material came from PBMCs. The receptor chain draws on TRBV5-1 and TRBJ2-7; a weak D assignment points to TRBD1 (6 bases agree). The CDR3 sequence is CASSLESGDMGSYEQYF. The sequence in DNA is TGCGCCAGCAGCTTGGAATCCGGGGACATGGGAAGTTACGAGCAGTACTTC.